The 25 T cell receptor beta chains below all came from one sample that was sequenced in a study of OX40 agonist ivuxolimab in advanced cancers. Here immunoSEQ multiplex PCR was the method, and the copy in TCRdb shows in-frame clones only, minus some. The table records about 66,000 clones, 91% of them present only once. This material consisted of CD4+ or CD8+ T cells sorted from blood, taken in a trial of the OX40 agonist ivuxolimab. These receptors were collected from an adult with an advanced solid tumor such as melanoma, head and neck, liver or kidney cancer.

The V and J genes are TRBV4-2 and TRBJ1-3, with D unclear. Germline CDR1 LGHNA, CDR2 YNFKEQ. Trimming stripped 0 bases from V and 4 bases from J, with 13 bases between. The CDR3 sequence is 16 residues long. CDR3 in amino acids: CASSQEVQIAGNTIYF. Here the CDR3 DNA reads TGTGCCAGCAGCCAAGAAGTACAGATTGCCGGAAACACCATATATTTT.

The chain uses TRBV5-1 and TRBJ2-3, with D tentatively TRBD1 (6 bases). Germline CDR1 SGHRS, CDR2 YFSETQ. This CDR3 region has 15 residues. Trimming left V 4 bases short and J 1 base short, with 13 bases between. CDR3 nucleotide sequence: TGCGCCAGCAGCCATAGGGGGTCGGGCACAGATACGCAGTATTTT. This codes for CASSHRGSGTDTQYF.

This clone has just one count. The chain joins TRBV14 to TRBJ2-4, with TRBD1 identical over 8 bases. J gave up 5 bases and V 2 bases, and 5 bases lay outside the gene matches. Germline V gene lookup returns CDR1 SGHDN and CDR2 FVKESK. The CDR3 is 15 amino acids. The DNA for the CDR3 is TGTGCCAGCAGCCAACTCGGACAGGGCCAAAACATTCAGTACTTC. Translation: CASSQLGQGQNIQYF.

The CDR3 bases are TGTGCCAGCTCACCAATAGTCCCCGGGCGCAATGAGCAGTTCTTC. It specifies CASSPIVPGRNEQFF. The chain couples TRBV18 to TRBJ2-1; D ambiguous. Trimming removed 2 bases at V and 6 bases at J, with 14 bases between. Per the germline V gene, CDR1 is KGHSH and CDR2 is LQKENI. There are 15 residues in the CDR3.

The chain combines TRBV6-5 with TRBJ1-2; no firm D call. V was cut by 4 bases and J by 9 bases, with 12 bases left in between. The germline V gene encodes CDR1 MNHEY and CDR2 SVGAGI. CDR3 length equals 12 residues. CDR3 nucleotide sequence: TGTGCCAGCAGTTCCCCCTCGGGGAGCTACACCTTC. This encodes CASSSPSGSYTF.

The chain links TRBV13 to TRBJ2-7; 7 nucleotides line up with TRBD2. Germline V gives CDR1 PRHDT, CDR2 FYEKMQ (reference sequence). The CDR3 is made up of 13 amino acids. V lost 6 bases to trimming and J lost 1 base; unmatched junction nucleotides: 3. This CDR3 reads CASRAGLSYEQYF. Written as DNA, the CDR3 is TGTGCCAGCAGAGCGGGACTATCCTACGAGCAGTACTTC.

The chain combines TRBV6-1 with TRBJ1-1, with 9 bases that match TRBD1. Per the germline V gene, CDR1 is MNHNS and CDR2 is SASEGT. V gave up 5 bases and J gave up 5 bases; unmatched junction bases: 3. The CDR3 totals 13 residues. The CDR3 DNA follows: TGTGCCAGCAGTCTCGGACAGGGGACTGAAGCTTTCTTT. Amino acid sequence: CASSLGQGTEAFF.

The CDR3 spells CASTLDTSSGANVLTF. In nucleotides, the CDR3 is TGCGCCAGCACCCTGGACACCTCCTCTGGGGCCAACGTCCTGACTTTC. The chain uses TRBV5-1 and TRBJ2-6; tentative D call: TRBD1 (5 bases). Germline loops: CDR1 SGHRS, CDR2 YFSETQ. With 6 bases removed from V and 0 bases from J, the gap between germline ends came to 13 bases. The CDR3 has 16 amino acids. Full variable domain (missing parts from reference TRBV5-1 and TRBJ2-6): KAGVTQTPRYLIKTRGQQVTLSCSPISGHRSVSWYQQTPGQGLQFLFEYFSETQRNKGNFPGRFSGRQFSNSRSEMNVSTLELGDSALYLCASTLDTSSGANVLTFGAGSRLTVL.

V gene TRBV7-3 combines with J gene TRBJ2-1; maybe TRBD2 (6 bases). This CDR3 comprises 16 residues. Deletions cut 0 bases from V and 0 bases from J, with 9 bases between. Germline V lookup: CDR1 SGHTA, CDR2 FQGTGA. For the CDR3, the DNA is TGTGCCAGCAGCTTAACGGGGGGAAGCTCCTACAATGAGCAGTTCTTC. Translation: CASSLTGGSSYNEQFF.

The V and J genes are TRBV18 and TRBJ2-4, with D unclear. CDR3 size: 14 residues. CDR1 and CDR2 (germline): KGHSH, LQKENI. V gave up 2 bases and J gave up 5 bases, with 10 bases separating them. The CDR3 region is CASSPFMDENIQYF. CDR3 DNA sequence: TGTGCCAGCTCACCATTTATGGACGAAAACATTCAGTACTTC. Using reference TRBV18 and TRBJ2-4 for the parts outside the CDR3, the full variable domain is NAGVMQNPRHLVRRRGQEARLRCSPMKGHSHVYWYRQLPEEGLKFMVYLQKENIIDESGMPKERFSAEFPKEGPSILRIQQVVRGDSAAYFCASSPFMDENIQYFGAGTRLSVL.

The J gene is TRBJ2-5, the V gene TRBV6-6; a possible D gene is TRBD2 (6 bases). The V gene lost 4 bases and the J gene lost 5 bases, with 17 bases spanning the gap. Per the germline V gene, CDR1 is MNHNY and CDR2 is SVGAGI (reference sequence). The CDR3 runs 15 residues. CDR3 sequence (DNA): TGTGCCAGCAGTTTCACCGGGCCGGGGAGGGAGACCCAGTACTTC. Translation: CASSFTGPGRETQYF.

This chain connects TRBV21-1 to TRBJ1-5. TRBV21-1 represents a pseudogene. This CDR3 is built from 15 residues. CDR3 loop: CASSKRATGPPLGHF. CDR3 sequence (DNA): TGTGCCAGCAGCAAAAGGGCCACGGGACCTCCCTTAGGGCATTTT.

The chain combines TRBV4-2 with TRBJ2-7; 8 bases are a match to TRBD1. Per germline, CDR1 LGHNA and CDR2 YNFKEQ. The CDR3 runs to 14 residues. After removal of 6 bases from V and 2 bases from J, the junction contained 6 bases not matched to a gene. DNA of the CDR3: TGTGCCAGCAGTCAGGACAGGGTAACCTACGAGCAGTACTTC. It encodes CASSQDRVTYEQYF.

V gene TRBV30 combines with J gene TRBJ1-6; D perhaps matches TRBD1 (5 bases). The CDR3 spans 13 residues. The germline gives CDR1 GTSNPN, CDR2 SVGIG (reference sequence). Trimming left V 7 bases short and J 7 bases short, with 14 bases between. CDR3 amino acids: CASRGQQNSPLHF. The CDR3 nucleotides are TGTGCCTCTAGGGGCCAGCAGAATTCACCCCTCCACTTT.

Details on this clone: A read error may account for a junction end that differs from germline. The CDR3 nucleotides are TGTGCCACCAGCAGTAAGACCAAAAACATTCAGTACTTC. Its protein product is CATSSKTKNIQYF. V and J are TRBV7-8 and TRBJ2-4, with D unclear. CDR3 length: 13 residues. CDR1 SGHVS and CDR2 FQNEAQ come from the germline V gene.

The J gene is TRBJ2-2, the V gene TRBV7-2; D not resolved. This CDR3 region has 14 residues. Trimming removed 5 bases at V and 0 bases at J, with 7 bases between. Germline loops: CDR1 SGHTA, CDR2 FQGNSA. The CDR3 sequence is CASSGLANTGELFF. In DNA, the CDR3 is TGTGCCAGCAGCGGGCTAGCGAACACCGGGGAGCTGTTTTTT.

The rearrangement joins TRBV11-2 to TRBJ1-2; possibly TRBD1 for D (6 bases). The CDR3 spans 15 residues. Germline values: CDR1 SGHAT, CDR2 FQNNGV. The V end lost 8 bases, the J end lost 3 bases, and 19 bases lay between the germline ends. The CDR3 here is CASVSFRGRDYGYTF. CDR3 DNA sequence: TGTGCCAGCGTCTCATTCAGGGGTCGGGACTATGGCTACACCTTC.

CDR3 residues: CAWAPPGPFNSPLHF. The DNA for the CDR3 is TGTGCCTGGGCCCCCCCGGGCCCCTTTAATTCACCCCTCCACTTT. The chain couples TRBV30 to TRBJ1-6; D gene ambiguous. V gave up 5 bases and J gave up 6 bases, with 17 bases separating them. The V gene's germline CDR1 is GTSNPN and CDR2 SVGIG (reference sequence). The CDR3 has 15 residues.

A word on this clone: Other DNA sequences from this sample encode an identical CDR3 as well. The V and J genes are TRBV15 and TRBJ2-2; D is perhaps TRBD1 or TRBD2 (5 bases each). CDR1 is LNHNV and CDR2 is YYDKDF in the germline V gene (reference sequence). V lost 1 base and J 4 bases, leaving 13 bases between the germline ends. The CDR3 extends over 16 amino acids. The CDR3 is CATSRAGTGPTGELFF. DNA for the CDR3: TGTGCCACCAGCAGAGCCGGGACGGGGCCCACCGGGGAGCTGTTTTTT.

The V and J genes are TRBV27 and TRBJ1-2; possible D gene TRBD1, 6 bases. V was pared by 5 bases and J by 2 bases, with 9 bases between. The CDR3 length is 13 residues. Germline CDR1 is MNHEY and CDR2 is SMNVEV (reference sequence). The DNA for the CDR3 is TGTGCCAGCAGTCTACAGGGAAACTATGGCTACACCTTC. This gives the protein CASSLQGNYGYTF.

The gene calls are TRBV25-1 and TRBJ2-7; 7 bases agree with TRBD2. Germline CDR1 MGHDK, CDR2 SYGVNS. CDR3 length equals 13 residues. The V segment lost 4 bases and the J segment 3 bases; nucleotides outside the gene matches: 3. The CDR3 bases are TGTGCCAGCAGTGGAGCGGGAAGCTACGAGCAGTACTTC. Its translation is CASSGAGSYEQYF.

This clone was seen a single time. The chain employs TRBV5-6 and TRBJ1-1; D might be TRBD1 (5 bases). Germline V gives CDR1 SGHDT, CDR2 YYEEEE. The V and J ends lost 4 bases and 0 bases respectively, with 19 bases between them. The CDR3 spans 17 residues. CDR3 loop: CASSALGVSFMNTEAFF. The DNA of the CDR3 is TGTGCCAGCAGCGCCCTGGGGGTCTCCTTTATGAACACTGAAGCTTTCTTT.

V usage is TRBV6-5 and J usage is TRBJ2-1, with TRBD2 matching over 8 bases. The CDR3 runs to 15 residues. Germline-derived CDR1 and CDR2 are MNHEY and SVGAGI. J lost 0 bases, V lost 4 bases, and 2 bases had no gene match. Written as DNA, the CDR3 is TGTGCCAGCAGTTCGAGCGGGGGCTCCTACAATGAGCAGTTCTTC. Encoded protein: CASSSSGGSYNEQFF.

The V gene is TRBV5-1, the J gene TRBJ2-1; TRBD1 matches 7 bases. This CDR3 spans 15 amino acids. V gave up 4 bases and J gave up 7 bases; unmatched junction bases: 11. Germline lookup yields CDR1 SGHRS and CDR2 YFSETQ. CDR3 coding DNA: TGCGCCAGCAGCGATGAGACAGGGTATTTGAATGAGCAGTTCTTC. Its translation is CASSDETGYLNEQFF.

V gene TRBV19 combines with J gene TRBJ2-3; D is unclear. The CDR3 runs 16 residues. Germline V CDR1 and CDR2: LNHDA, SQIVND (reference sequence). Trimming took off 1 base at V and 0 bases at J, with 11 bases between the two ends. Here the CDR3 DNA reads TGTGCCAGTAGTATAGGGGTAGGGTTAAGCACAGATACGCAGTATTTT. As protein: CASSIGVGLSTDTQYF.